The 3 T cell receptor beta chains in this list originate from one sample, sequenced in a study. TCRdb called the 5' RACE reads again in MiXCR, with one record for every CDR3 protein. The sample includes about 61,000 distinct CDR3 sequences, roughly 30% of them seen just once. Sequenced input: tumor-infiltrating naive CD4+ T cells sorted from the breast tumor. Subset here: naive CD4+ T cells, CD4+CD45RA+CD25-. The receptors were gathered from a female donor with breast cancer.

This clonotype was counted between two and nine times. The V and J genes are TRBV6-2 or TRBV6-3 and TRBJ2-5; 9 bases are a match to TRBD2. CDR1 and CDR2 (germline): MNHEY, SVGEGT. The trim removed 2 bases at V and 7 bases at J, leaving 8 bases unmatched. This CDR3 spans 15 amino acids. In DNA, the CDR3 is TGTGCCAGCAGTTACACAGCGGGAGGTTCGTCGACCCAGTACTTC. Encoded protein: CASSYTAGGSSTQYF.

Of note for this clonotype: This could be a read error, since a much larger clone is one nucleotide away. V gene TRBV7-2 combines with J gene TRBJ1-1; D is uncertain. V shed 3 bases and J shed 4 bases, with 9 bases lying between them. CDR3 length: 13 residues. Germline values: CDR1 SGHTA, CDR2 FQGNSA. Here the CDR3 reads CASSFSVGTEAFF. CDR3 sequence (DNA): TGTGCCAGCAGCTTCTCGGTGGGCACTGAAGCTTTCTTT.

This clonotype was found a few times. The chain combines TRBV4-2 with TRBJ2-3; TRBD2 matches at 13 bases. This CDR3 comprises 17 residues. J lost 5 bases, V lost 4 bases, and 9 bases had no gene match. Germline CDR1 reads LGHNA; CDR2 reads YNFKEQ. CDR3 in amino acids: CASSLDGTSGMGDTQYF. CDR3 bases: TGTGCCAGCAGCCTAGATGGGACTAGCGGGATGGGAGATACGCAGTATTTT.